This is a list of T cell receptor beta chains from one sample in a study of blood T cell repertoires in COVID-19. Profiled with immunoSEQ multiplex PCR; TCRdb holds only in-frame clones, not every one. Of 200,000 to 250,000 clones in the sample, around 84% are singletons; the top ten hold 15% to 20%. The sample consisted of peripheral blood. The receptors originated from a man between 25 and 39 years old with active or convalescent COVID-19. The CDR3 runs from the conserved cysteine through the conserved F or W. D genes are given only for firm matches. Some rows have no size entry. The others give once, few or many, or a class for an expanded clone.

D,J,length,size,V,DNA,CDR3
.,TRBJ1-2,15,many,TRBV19,TGTGCCAGTAGTATAGGTACCCAGGGTAACTATGGCTACACCTTC,CASSIGTQGNYGYTF
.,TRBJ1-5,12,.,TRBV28,TGTGCCAGCAGTTCAGGGAATCAGCCCCAGCATTTT,CASSSGNQPQHF
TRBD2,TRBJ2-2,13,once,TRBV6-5,TGTGCCAGCAGACTCTCGGGGGGCGGGGAGCTGTTTTTT,CASRLSGGGELFF
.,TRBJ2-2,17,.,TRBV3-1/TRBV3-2,TGTGCCAGCAGCCCCGCCGGACAACCATCGAACACCGGGGAGCTGTTTTTT,CASSPAGQPSNTGELFF
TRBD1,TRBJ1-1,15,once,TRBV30,TGTGCCTGCCTGAACACCGGGACAGGGCTAATGGGGGCTTTCTTT,CACLNTGTGLMGAFF
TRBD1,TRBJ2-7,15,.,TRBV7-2,TGTGCCAGCAGCTTAGGACAGGGACAGGCCTACGAGCAGTACTTC,CASSLGQGQAYEQYF
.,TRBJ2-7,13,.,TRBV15,TGTGCCACCAGCAGGGACACCAACTACGAGCAGTACTTC,CATSRDTNYEQYF
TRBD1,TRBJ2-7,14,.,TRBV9,TGTGCCAGCAGCGGGACAGGTCCATCCTACGAGCAGTACTTC,CASSGTGPSYEQYF
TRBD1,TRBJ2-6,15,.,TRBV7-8,TGTGCCAGCAGCGGACAGGGGTTTGGGGCCAACGTCCTGACTTTC,CASSGQGFGANVLTF
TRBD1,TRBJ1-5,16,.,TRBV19,TGTGCCAGTACCTTAATCGGGACAGGGGGAAATCAGCCCCAGCATTTT,CASTLIGTGGNQPQHF
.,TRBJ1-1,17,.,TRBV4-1,TGCGCCAGCAGCCAAGGGCCCCTAGGTGGCCCAGGGGCTGAAGCTTTCTTT,CASSQGPLGGPGAEAFF
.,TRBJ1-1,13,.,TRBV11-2,TGTGCCAGCTCCCGCGGAATAGACACTGAAGCTTTCTTT,CASSRGIDTEAFF
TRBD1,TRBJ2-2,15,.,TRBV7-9,TGTGCCAGCAGGCCCGGGACAGGGGCCACCGGGGAGCTGTTTTTT,CASRPGTGATGELFF
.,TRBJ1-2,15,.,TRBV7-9,TGTGCCACCCGGGGTAGGGAAGATATTAACTATGGCTACACCTTC,CATRGREDINYGYTF
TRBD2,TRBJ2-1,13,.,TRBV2,TGTGCCAGACGGGGGACTAGCGTCGGTGAGCAGTTCTTC,CARRGTSVGEQFF
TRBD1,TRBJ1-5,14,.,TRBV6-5,TGTGCCAGCAGGGAGACAGGGCTTCGACAGCCCCAGCATTTT,CASRETGLRQPQHF
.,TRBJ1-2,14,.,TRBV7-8,TGTGCCAGCAGCTTGTCAGGGGTAAACTATGGCTACACCTTC,CASSLSGVNYGYTF
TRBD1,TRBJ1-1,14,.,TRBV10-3,TGTGCCATCAAGCCTGGACAGGAGAACACTGAAGCTTTCTTT,CAIKPGQENTEAFF
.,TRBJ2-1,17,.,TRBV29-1,TGCAGCGTTGAGTCCCCAAAGGACTATCGGTCGGGCAATGAGCAGTTCTTC,CSVESPKDYRSGNEQFF
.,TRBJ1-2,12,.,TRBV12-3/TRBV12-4,TGTGCCAGCAGTTTGAGGGAATCTGGCTACACCTTC,CASSLRESGYTF
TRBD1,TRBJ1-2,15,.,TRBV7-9,TGTGCCAGCAGCTTAGTTCGGCAGGGGGTTTATGGCTACACCTTC,CASSLVRQGVYGYTF
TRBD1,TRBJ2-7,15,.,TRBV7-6,TGTGCCAGCAGCTTAGAACAGGGGGACTCCTACGAGCAGTACTTC,CASSLEQGDSYEQYF
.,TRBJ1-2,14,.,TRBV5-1,TGCGCCAGCAGTGACGGACAGACTAACTATGGCTACACCTTC,CASSDGQTNYGYTF
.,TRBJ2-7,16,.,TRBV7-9,TGTGCCAGCAGCTTAACAGGCAGGGGCCTCTCCTACGAGCAGTACTTC,CASSLTGRGLSYEQYF
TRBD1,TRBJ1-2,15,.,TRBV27,TGTGCCAGCAGTAATGGGACAGGGCTCCTTTATGGCTACACCTTC,CASSNGTGLLYGYTF
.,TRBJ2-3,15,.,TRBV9,TGTGCCAGCAGCGTGAGGGGCGGGGGCACAGATACGCAGTATTTT,CASSVRGGGTDTQYF
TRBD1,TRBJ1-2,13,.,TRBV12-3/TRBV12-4,TGTGCCACTTCGACAGGGGAAGGCTATGGCTACACCTTC,CATSTGEGYGYTF
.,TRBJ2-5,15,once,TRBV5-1,TGCGCCAGCAGCTTGGATAGCCGGAAAGGAGGGACCCAGTACTTC,CASSLDSRKGGTQYF
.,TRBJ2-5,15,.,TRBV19,TGTGCCAGTAGTATAACCTGGGGCGAATGGGAGACCCAGTACTTC,CASSITWGEWETQYF
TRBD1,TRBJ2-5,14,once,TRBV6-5,TGTGCCAGCAGTCCGGGACAGGGCAAAGAGACCCAGTACTTC,CASSPGQGKETQYF
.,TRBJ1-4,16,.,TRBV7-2,TGTGCCAGCAGCTTAGAGGGCGGGGTGCAAAATGAAAAACTGTTTTTT,CASSLEGGVQNEKLFF
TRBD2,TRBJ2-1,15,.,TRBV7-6,TGTGCCAGCACCCCCGGGACTAGCGGTCCCAATGAGCAGTTCTTC,CASTPGTSGPNEQFF
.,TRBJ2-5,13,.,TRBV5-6,TGTGCCAGCAGCTTGGGACGAGGGAAGACCCAGTACTTC,CASSLGRGKTQYF
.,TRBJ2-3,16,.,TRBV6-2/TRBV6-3,TGTGCCAGCAGTTACTCTCCGGAGACTTCCACAGATACGCAGTATTTT,CASSYSPETSTDTQYF
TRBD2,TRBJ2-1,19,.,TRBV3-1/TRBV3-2,TGTGCCAGCAGCCCCCCGGGACTAGCGAGAACAAGCTCCTACAATGAGCAGTTCTTC,CASSPPGLARTSSYNEQFF
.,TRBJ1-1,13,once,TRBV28,TGTGCCAGCAGTTTCGGAGAGAACACTGAAGCTTTCTTT,CASSFGENTEAFF
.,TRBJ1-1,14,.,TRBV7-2,TGTGCCAGCAGCTTATTGGGTGGCGGCACTGAAGCTTTCTTT,CASSLLGGGTEAFF
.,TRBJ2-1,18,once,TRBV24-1,TGTGCCACCAGTGACCCCACCGAGGGGCTAGCGCCATACAATGAGCAGTTCTTC,CATSDPTEGLAPYNEQFF
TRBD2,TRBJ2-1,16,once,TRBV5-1,TGCGCCAGCAGTTGGACTAGCGGGGGGCTTTACAATGAGCAGTTCTTC,CASSWTSGGLYNEQFF
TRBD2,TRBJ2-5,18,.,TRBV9,TGTGCCAGCAGCGTAGTGGCTAGCGGGGGCACGTACCAAGAGACCCAGTACTTC,CASSVVASGGTYQETQYF
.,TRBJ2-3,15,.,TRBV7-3,TGTGCCAGCAGCTTAAGTAGCGGAAGCACAGATACGCAGTATTTT,CASSLSSGSTDTQYF
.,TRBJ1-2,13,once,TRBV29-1,TGCAGCGTTGAAACCGTAGCTAACTATGGCTACACCTTC,CSVETVANYGYTF
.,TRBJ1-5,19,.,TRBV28,TGTGCCAGCAGGAGGGGGGGTCAAGGGGACCGATATAGCAATCAGCCCCAGCATTTT,CASRRGGQGDRYSNQPQHF
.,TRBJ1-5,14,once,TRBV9,TGTGCCAGCAGCGGGGCCGATAGCAATCAGCCCCAGCATTTT,CASSGADSNQPQHF
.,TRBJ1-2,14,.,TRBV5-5,TGTGCCAGCAGCTTGTCCCCGACAACCTCCGGCTACACCTTC,CASSLSPTTSGYTF
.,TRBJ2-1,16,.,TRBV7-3,TGTGCCAGCAGCTTAAGGGGCGGGAACTCCTACAATGAGCAGTTCTTC,CASSLRGGNSYNEQFF
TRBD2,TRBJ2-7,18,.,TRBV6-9,TGTGCCAGCAGTTACCGGGGACTAGCGGGAGGACTCTCCTACGAGCAGTACTTC,CASSYRGLAGGLSYEQYF
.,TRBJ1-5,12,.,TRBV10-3,TGTGCCATAGGGAGCACCAATCAGCCCCAGCATTTT,CAIGSTNQPQHF
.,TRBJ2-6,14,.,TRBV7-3,TGTGCCAGCAAATTCAACTCTGGGGCCAACGTCCTGACTTTC,CASKFNSGANVLTF
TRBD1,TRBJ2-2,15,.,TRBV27,TGTGCCAGCAGTCCCGGGGACAGGTACACCGGGGAGCTGTTTTTT,CASSPGDRYTGELFF
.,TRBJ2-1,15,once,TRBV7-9,TGTGCCAGCAGTTTCAGGGAGCTAGGGACTAATGAGCAGTTCTTC,CASSFRELGTNEQFF
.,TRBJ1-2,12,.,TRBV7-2,TGTGCCAGCAGCGGAAGGGGGTACGGCTACACCTTC,CASSGRGYGYTF
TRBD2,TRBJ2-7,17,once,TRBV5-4,TGTGCCAGCAGCTTGCATCCCGGCGCGGGAGAAAGGAACGAGCAGTACTTC,CASSLHPGAGERNEQYF
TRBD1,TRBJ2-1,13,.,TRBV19,TGTGCCAGTAGTATGGGACAGGGGAATGAGCAGTTCTTC,CASSMGQGNEQFF
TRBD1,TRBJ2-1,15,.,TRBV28,TGTGCCAGCAGTCCTAACTCCCTACAGGGGCATGAGCAGTTCTTC,CASSPNSLQGHEQFF
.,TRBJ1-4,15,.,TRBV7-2,TGTGCCAGCAGTTCAAGTGGCAGGGATAATGAAAAACTGTTTTTT,CASSSSGRDNEKLFF
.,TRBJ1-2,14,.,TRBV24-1,TGTGCCACCAGTGACTCCGGGACTCTCTATGGCTACACCTTC,CATSDSGTLYGYTF
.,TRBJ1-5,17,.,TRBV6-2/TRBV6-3,TGTGCCAGCAGTTACTCGAGGAACAGGGCTAGCAATCAGCCCCAGCATTTT,CASSYSRNRASNQPQHF